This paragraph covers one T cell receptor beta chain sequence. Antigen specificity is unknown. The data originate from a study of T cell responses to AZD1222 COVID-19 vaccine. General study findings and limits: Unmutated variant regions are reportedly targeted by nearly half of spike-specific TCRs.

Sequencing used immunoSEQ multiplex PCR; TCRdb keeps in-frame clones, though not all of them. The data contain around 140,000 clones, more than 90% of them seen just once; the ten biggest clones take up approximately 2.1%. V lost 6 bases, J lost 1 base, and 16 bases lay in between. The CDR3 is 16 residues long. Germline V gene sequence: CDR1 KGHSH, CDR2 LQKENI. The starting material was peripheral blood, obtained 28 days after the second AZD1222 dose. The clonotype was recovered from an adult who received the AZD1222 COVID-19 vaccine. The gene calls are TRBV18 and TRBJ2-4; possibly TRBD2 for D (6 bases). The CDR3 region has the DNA TGTGCCAGCTCGGGGGTGACGGGGAGGGCCAAAAACATTCAGTACTTC. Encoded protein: CASSGVTGRAKNIQYF.